The present entry profiles one TCR beta chain with its context. Its antigen remains unknown. The data stem from a study of STAT5B mutations in CD4+ large granular lymphocyte leukemia. General study findings and limits: Top patient clones used TRBV06 genes more often: 8/27 versus 2/35 in controls. Patient CD4-sorted repertoires looked more clonal than healthy CD4+ repertoires, even without putative leukemic clones.

The CDR3 covers 16 residues. CDR1 and CDR2 from the germline V gene are SNHLY and FYNNEI. The ends were cut back, 9 bases at V and 2 bases at J, with 19 bases in the middle. Data came from immunoSEQ multiplex PCR; TCRdb stores just in-frame clones and leaves some out. This sample has approximately 28,000 clones, with about 88% found just once. The TCR comes from a human donor in good health. Sequencing was performed on CD4+ T cells from blood buffy coats. The rearrangement uses TRBV2 and TRBJ2-2, with a possible D match to TRBD2 (6 bases). CDR3 nucleotides: TGTGCCAGAGCACAAAATTCCGGGGGAAACACCGGGGAGCTGTTTTTT. Protein sequence: CARAQNSGGNTGELFF.